The sample holds many counts of the clone carrying this T cell receptor (beta chain). Among the patients, none had received any treatment before thyroid surgery. TCRdb called clones again from the PCR reads with MiXCR. The data hold over 25,000 clones, with roughly 15% observed a single time. The germline V and J ends were trimmed by 1 base and 3 bases, with 7 bases remaining between them. This CDR3 contains 13 residues. CDR1 and CDR2 from the germline V gene are SGHNT and YENEEA. The entry originates in a study of metastatic and nonmetastatic thyroid tumors. As for the study in general: Repertoire comparison spanned blood and tumor or nodule tissue of malignant and benign thyroid patients.

The material sequenced was blood. The receptor's source is a male donor with papillary thyroid cancer or a benign thyroid nodule (not recorded which). Some clones in this sample may be carry-over from other donors' samples. V usage is TRBV11-3 and J usage is TRBJ2-7; D perhaps matches TRBD1 (6 bases). The CDR3 region has the DNA TGTGCCAGCAGCTTAGGGGACAACTACGAGCAGTACTTC. This codes for CASSLGDNYEQYF.